This note documents a single T cell receptor beta chain sequence. Its antigen is unknown. The data were obtained in a study of T cells expressing NK-cell markers. In the study overall: Obtained from sorted CD3+CD56+NKG2C+, CD3+CD56+NKG2C- and CD3+CD56-NKG2C+ T cells were the TCR beta repertoires. Study-wide results and caveats: A range of roughly 1.0-8% of CD8+ T cells consisted of dominant NKG2C+ clonotypes in several donors. Certain NKG2C+ T cell clones were expanded, and their HCMV specificity remained unclear.

Template switching by 5'RACE with UMIs generated the TCR beta cDNA. One entry per CDR3 protein, without DNA, is what TCRdb gives after re-calling the 5' RACE reads. The sample includes around 280,000 distinct CDR3 sequences. The CDR3 loop spans 16 amino acids. Germline assignment: CDR1 SGHRS and CDR2 YFSETQ. The source is a young man in good health. The sequenced material came from blood T cells: a sorted CD56 or NKG2C T cell subset, CD4+ or CD8+ T cells, or bulk PBMC T cells (not recorded which). This chain joins TRBV5-1 and TRBJ2-3; TCRdb lists TRBD2, though no DNA is available to test this call. This CDR3 is CASSLLASGPTDTQYF. The whole variable domain, remainder taken from reference TRBV5-1 and TRBJ2-3, is KAGVTQTPRYLIKTRGQQVTLSCSPISGHRSVSWYQQTPGQGLQFLFEYFSETQRNKGNFPGRFSGRQFSNSRSEMNVSTLELGDSALYLCASSLLASGPTDTQYFGPGTRLTVL.